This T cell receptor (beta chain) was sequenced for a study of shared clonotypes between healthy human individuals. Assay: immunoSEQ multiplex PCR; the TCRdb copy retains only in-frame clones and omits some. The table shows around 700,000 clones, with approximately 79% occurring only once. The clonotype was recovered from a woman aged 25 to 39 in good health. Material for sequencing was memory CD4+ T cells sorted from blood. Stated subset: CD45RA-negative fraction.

The CDR3: CASSDGSRVTGNEQFF. The DNA for the CDR3 is TGCGCCAGCAGTGACGGTAGCAGGGTTACGGGGAATGAGCAGTTCTTC. The V gene is TRBV10-1, the J gene TRBJ2-1, with D perhaps assigned TRBD1 or TRBD2 (5 bases each). Germline assignment: CDR1 WNHNN and CDR2 SYGVQD (reference sequence). This CDR3 is 16 amino acids long. The V end was cut by 3 bases, the J end by 7 bases, with 19 bases between.